One TCR beta chain is described in this entry. V was cut by 10 bases and J by 4 bases, with 13 bases left in between. CDR1 MNHEY and CDR2 SVGAGI come from the germline V gene. CDR3 length: 12 amino acids. Every single patient, without exception, relapsed after autologous stem cell transplantation, and brentuximab vedotin exposure varied. This sample was included in a study of PD-1 blockade in classical Hodgkin lymphoma. Here immunoSEQ multiplex PCR was the method, and the copy in TCRdb shows in-frame clones only, minus some. In the table there are about 36,000 clones, more than 65% of which are singletons.

Source: peripheral blood mononuclear cells (PBMCs), taken before the second cycle of nivolumab. The chain combines TRBV6-5 with TRBJ1-2, with a possible D match to TRBD1 (6 bases). This clonotype originated in a human donor with classical Hodgkin lymphoma. The chain's CDR3 is CATGQPAYGYTF. CDR3 bases: TGTGCCACCGGACAGCCCGCCTATGGCTACACCTTC.